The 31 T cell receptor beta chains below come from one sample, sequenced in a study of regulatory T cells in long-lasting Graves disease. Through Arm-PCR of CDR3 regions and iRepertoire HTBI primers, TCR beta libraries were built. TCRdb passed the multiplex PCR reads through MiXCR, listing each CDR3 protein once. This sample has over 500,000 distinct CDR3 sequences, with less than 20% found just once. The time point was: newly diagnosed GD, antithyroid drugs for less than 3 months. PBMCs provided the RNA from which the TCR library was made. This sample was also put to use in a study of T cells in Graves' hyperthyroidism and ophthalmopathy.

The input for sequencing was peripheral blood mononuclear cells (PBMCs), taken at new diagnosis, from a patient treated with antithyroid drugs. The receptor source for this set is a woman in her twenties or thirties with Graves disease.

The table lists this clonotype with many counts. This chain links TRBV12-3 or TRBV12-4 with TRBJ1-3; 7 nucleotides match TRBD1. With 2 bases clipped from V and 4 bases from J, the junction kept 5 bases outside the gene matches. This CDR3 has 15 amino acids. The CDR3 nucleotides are TGTGCCAGCAGTTTAAGGGCAGGGGGAGGAAACACCATATATTTT. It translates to CASSLRAGGGNTIYF.

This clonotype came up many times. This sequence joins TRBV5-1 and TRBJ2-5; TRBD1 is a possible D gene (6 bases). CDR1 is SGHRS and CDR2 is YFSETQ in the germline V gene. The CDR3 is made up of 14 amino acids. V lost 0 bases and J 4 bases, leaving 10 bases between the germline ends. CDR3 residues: CASSLVPRGETQYF. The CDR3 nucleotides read TGCGCCAGCAGCTTGGTTCCCAGGGGAGAGACCCAGTACTTC.

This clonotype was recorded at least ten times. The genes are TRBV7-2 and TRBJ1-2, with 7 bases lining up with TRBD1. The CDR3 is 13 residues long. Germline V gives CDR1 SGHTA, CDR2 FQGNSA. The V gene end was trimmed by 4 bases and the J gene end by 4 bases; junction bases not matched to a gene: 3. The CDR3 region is CASSSDRPYGYTF. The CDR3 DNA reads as TGTGCCAGCAGCTCGGACAGGCCCTATGGCTACACCTTC.

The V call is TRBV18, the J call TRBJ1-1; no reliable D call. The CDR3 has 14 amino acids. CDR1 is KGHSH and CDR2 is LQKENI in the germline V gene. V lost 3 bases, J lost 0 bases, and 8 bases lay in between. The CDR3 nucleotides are TGTGCCAGCTCACCGACAACATTGAACACTGAAGCTTTCTTT. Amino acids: CASSPTTLNTEAFF.

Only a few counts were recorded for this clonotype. CDR3: CASSQGTGALANYGYTF. The CDR3 nucleotides read TGTGCCAGCAGCCAAGGGACAGGGGCCCTAGCTAACTATGGCTACACCTTC. The chain combines TRBV3-1 with TRBJ1-2; 9 positions match TRBD1. Germline V gene data show CDR1 as LGHDT and CDR2 as YNNKEL (reference sequence). Trimming took 1 base from V and 0 from J; bases not matched to a gene: 6. This CDR3 has 17 residues.

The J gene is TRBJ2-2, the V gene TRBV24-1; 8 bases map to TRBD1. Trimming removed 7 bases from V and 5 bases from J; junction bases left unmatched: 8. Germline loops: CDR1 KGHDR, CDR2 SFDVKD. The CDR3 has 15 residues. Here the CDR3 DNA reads TGTGCCACCAGAGGACAGGGTGTAAGGACCGGGGAGCTGTTTTTT. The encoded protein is CATRGQGVRTGELFF.

The CDR3 is CASSGPGTGGTMNTEAFF. In nucleotides, the CDR3 is TGCGCCAGCAGCGGACCCGGGACAGGGGGGACCATGAACACTGAAGCTTTCTTT. The V gene is TRBV5-1, the J gene TRBJ1-1, with 11 bases identical to TRBD1. Germline-derived CDR1 and CDR2 are SGHRS and YFSETQ. The V segment lost 4 bases and the J segment 0 bases; nucleotides outside the gene matches: 11. This CDR3 is built from 18 residues.

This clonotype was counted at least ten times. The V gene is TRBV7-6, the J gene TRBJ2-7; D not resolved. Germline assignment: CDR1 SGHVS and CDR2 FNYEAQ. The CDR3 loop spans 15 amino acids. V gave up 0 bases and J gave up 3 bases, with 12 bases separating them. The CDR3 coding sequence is TGTGCCAGCAGCTTAGCCCAGAACGAGTTCTACGAGCAGTACTTC. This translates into CASSLAQNEFYEQYF.

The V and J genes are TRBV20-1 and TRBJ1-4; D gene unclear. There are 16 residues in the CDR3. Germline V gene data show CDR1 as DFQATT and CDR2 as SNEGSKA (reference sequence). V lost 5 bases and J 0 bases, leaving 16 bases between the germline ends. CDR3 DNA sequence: TGCAGTGCTTTTAGAGTTGACTATGCAACTAATGAAAAACTGTTTTTT. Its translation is CSAFRVDYATNEKLFF.

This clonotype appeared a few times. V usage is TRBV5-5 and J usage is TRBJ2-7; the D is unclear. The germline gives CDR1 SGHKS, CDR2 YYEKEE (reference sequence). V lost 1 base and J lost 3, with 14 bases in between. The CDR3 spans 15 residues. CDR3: CASSLRQVSNYEQYF. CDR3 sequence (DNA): TGTGCCAGCAGCTTGAGGCAGGTCTCAAACTACGAGCAGTACTTC. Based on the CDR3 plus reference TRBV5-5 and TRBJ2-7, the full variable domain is DAGVTQSPTHLIKTRGQQVTLRCSPISGHKSVSWYQQVLGQGPQFIFQYYEKEERGRGNFPDRFSARQFPNYSSELNVNALLLGDSALYLCASSLRQVSNYEQYFGPGTRLTVT.

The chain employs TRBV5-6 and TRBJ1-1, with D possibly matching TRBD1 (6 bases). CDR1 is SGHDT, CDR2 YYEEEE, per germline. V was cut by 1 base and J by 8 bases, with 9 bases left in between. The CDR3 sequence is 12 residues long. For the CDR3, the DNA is TGTGCCAGCAGCTTGATTGGACAGGAAGCTTTCTTT. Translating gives CASSLIGQEAFF.

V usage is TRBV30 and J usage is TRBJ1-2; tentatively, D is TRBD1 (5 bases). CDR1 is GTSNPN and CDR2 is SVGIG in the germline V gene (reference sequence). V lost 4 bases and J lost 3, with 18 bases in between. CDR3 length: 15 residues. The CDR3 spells CAWKNPGRLDYGYTF. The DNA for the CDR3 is TGTGCCTGGAAAAATCCGGGACGGCTGGACTATGGCTACACCTTC.

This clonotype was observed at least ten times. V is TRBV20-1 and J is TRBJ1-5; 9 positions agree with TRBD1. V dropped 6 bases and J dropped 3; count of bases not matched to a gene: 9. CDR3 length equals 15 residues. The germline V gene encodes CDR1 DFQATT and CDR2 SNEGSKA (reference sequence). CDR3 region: CSALGDRVNNQPQHF. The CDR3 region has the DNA TGCAGTGCACTAGGGGACAGGGTGAACAATCAGCCCCAGCATTTT.

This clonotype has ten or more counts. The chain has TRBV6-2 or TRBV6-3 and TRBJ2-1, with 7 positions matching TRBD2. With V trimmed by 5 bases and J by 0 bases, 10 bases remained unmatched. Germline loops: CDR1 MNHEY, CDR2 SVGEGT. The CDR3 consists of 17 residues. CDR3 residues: CASSKGRELSSYNEQFF. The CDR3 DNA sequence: TGTGCCAGCAGTAAGGGGCGGGAGCTAAGCTCCTACAATGAGCAGTTCTTC.

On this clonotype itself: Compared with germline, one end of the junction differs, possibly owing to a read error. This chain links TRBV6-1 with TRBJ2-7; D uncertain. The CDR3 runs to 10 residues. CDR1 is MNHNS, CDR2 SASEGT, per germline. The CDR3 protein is CASSEEVRIF. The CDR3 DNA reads TGTGCCAGCAGTGAAGAGGTACGGATTTTC.

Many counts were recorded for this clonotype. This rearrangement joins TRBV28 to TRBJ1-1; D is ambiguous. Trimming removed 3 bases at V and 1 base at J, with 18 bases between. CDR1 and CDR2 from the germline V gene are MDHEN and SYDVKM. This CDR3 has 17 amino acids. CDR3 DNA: TGTGCCAGCAGTTTCAGAATGTTCCGCGATGGGAACACTGAAGCTTTCTTT. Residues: CASSFRMFRDGNTEAFF.

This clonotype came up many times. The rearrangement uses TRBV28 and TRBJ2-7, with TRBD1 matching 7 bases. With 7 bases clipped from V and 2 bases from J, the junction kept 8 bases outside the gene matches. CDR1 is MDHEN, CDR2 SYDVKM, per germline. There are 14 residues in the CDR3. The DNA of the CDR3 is TGTGCCAGCACTTTGACAGGGCACCCCTACGAGCAGTACTTC. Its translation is CASTLTGHPYEQYF.

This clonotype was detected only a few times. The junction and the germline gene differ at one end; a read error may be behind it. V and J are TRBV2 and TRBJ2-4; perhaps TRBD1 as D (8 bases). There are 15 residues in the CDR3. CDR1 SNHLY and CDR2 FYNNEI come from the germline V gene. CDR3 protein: CASSATGGAKDIQYF. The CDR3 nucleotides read TGTGCCAGCAGTGCTACAGGGGGGGCCAAAGACATTCAGTACTTC.

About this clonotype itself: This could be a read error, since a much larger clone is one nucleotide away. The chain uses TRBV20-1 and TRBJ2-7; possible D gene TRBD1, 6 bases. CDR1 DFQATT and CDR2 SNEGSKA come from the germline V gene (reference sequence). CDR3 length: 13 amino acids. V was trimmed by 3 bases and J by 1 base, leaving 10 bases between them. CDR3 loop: CSASFQGSYEQYF. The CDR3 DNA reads TGCAGTGCTAGTTTCCAGGGGTCCTACGAGCAGTACTTC.

The CDR3: CASSPALAGVGQYF. The CDR3 region has the DNA TGTGCCAGCTCACCAGCGCTAGCGGGAGTCGGGCAGTATTTT. The V call is TRBV18, the J call TRBJ2-3; 10 nucleotides agree with TRBD2. The CDR3 runs 14 residues. The germline gives CDR1 KGHSH, CDR2 LQKENI. Trimming at V came to 2 bases and at J to 11 bases, leaving 7 bases not matched to a gene.

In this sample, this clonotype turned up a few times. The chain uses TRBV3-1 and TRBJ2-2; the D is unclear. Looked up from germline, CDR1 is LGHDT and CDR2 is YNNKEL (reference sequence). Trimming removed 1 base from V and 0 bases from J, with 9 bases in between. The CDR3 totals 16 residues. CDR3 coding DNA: TGTGCCAGCAGCCAAGGCGGCAGAGCGAACACCGGGGAGCTGTTTTTT. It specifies CASSQGGRANTGELFF.

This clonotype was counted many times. The CDR3 region has the DNA TGTGCCAGCAGCTTGATAGCGGGAGGCCCAGATACGCAGTATTTT. Its translation: CASSLIAGGPDTQYF. The genes are TRBV7-2 and TRBJ2-3; 10 nucleotides match TRBD2. Germline V CDR1 and CDR2: SGHTA, FQGNSA. The junction had 4 bases not matched to a gene; V was cut back by 3 bases and J by 4 bases. The CDR3 length is 15 residues. Using reference TRBV7-2 and TRBJ2-3 for the parts outside the CDR3, the full variable domain is GAGVSQSPSNKVTEKGKDVELRCDPISGHTALYWYRQSLGQGLEFLIYFQGNSAPDKSGLPSDRFSAERTGGSVSTLTIQRTQQEDSAVYLCASSLIAGGPDTQYFGPGTRLTVL.

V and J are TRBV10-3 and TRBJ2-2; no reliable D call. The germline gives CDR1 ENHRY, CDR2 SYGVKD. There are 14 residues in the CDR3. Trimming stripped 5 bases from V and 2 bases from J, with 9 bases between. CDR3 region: CAISYDLNTGELFF. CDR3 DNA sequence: TGTGCCATCAGTTATGACCTAAACACCGGGGAGCTGTTTTTT.

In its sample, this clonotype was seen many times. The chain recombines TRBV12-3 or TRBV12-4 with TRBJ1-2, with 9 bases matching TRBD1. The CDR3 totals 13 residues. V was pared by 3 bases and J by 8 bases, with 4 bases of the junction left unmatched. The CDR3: CASSFGTGTGYTF. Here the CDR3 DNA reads TGTGCCAGCAGTTTTGGGACAGGGACCGGCTACACCTTC.

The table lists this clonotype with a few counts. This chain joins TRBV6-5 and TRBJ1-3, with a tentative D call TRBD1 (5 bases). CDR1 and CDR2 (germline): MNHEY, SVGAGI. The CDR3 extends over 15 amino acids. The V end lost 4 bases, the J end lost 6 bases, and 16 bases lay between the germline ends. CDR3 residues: CASSSRAGGENTIYF. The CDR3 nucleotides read TGTGCCAGCAGTTCCCGGGCGGGAGGGGAAAACACCATATATTTT.

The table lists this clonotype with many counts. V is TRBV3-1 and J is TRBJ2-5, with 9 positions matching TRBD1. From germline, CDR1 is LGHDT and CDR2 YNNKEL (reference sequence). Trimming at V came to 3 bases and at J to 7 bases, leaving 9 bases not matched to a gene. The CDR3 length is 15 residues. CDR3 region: CASSHRTDRGATQYF. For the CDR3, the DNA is TGTGCCAGCAGCCACCGAACGGACAGGGGTGCGACCCAGTACTTC.

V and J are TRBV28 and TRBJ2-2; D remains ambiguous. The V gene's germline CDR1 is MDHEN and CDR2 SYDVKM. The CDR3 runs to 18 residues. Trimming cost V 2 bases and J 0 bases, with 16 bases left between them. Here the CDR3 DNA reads TGTGCCAGCAGTTTACTCAGGTCTCGGCTAACGAACACCGGGGAGCTGTTTTTT. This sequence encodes CASSLLRSRLTNTGELFF.

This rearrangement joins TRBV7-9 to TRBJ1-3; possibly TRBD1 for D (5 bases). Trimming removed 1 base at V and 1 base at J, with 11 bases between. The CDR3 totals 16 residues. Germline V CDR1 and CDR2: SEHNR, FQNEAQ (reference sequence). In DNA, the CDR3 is TGTGCCAGCAGCTTAGATCGGGGGAGATCTGGAAACACCATATATTTT. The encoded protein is CASSLDRGRSGNTIYF.

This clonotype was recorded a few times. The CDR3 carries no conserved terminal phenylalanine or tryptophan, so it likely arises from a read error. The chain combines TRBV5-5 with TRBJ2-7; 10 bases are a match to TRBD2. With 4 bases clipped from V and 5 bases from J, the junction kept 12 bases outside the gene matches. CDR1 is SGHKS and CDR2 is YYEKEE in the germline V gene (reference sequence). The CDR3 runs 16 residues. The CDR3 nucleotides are TGTGCCAGCAGCCAGTTAGCTAGCGGGAGTTACAACGAGCAGTACTCC. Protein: CASSQLASGSYNEQYS.

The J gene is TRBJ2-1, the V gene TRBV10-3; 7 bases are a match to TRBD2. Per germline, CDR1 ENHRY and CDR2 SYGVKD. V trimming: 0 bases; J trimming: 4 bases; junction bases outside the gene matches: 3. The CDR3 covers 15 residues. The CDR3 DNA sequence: TGTGCCATCAGTGAGTCTAGCGGGTTATACAATGAGCAGTTCTTC. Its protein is CAISESSGLYNEQFF.

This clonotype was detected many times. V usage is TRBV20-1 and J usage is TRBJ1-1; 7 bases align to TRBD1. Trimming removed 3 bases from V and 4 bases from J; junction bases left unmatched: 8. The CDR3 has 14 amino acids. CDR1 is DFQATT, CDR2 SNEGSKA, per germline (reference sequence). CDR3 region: CSASWRQGGTEAFF. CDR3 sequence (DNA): TGCAGTGCTAGTTGGAGGCAGGGGGGCACTGAAGCTTTCTTT.